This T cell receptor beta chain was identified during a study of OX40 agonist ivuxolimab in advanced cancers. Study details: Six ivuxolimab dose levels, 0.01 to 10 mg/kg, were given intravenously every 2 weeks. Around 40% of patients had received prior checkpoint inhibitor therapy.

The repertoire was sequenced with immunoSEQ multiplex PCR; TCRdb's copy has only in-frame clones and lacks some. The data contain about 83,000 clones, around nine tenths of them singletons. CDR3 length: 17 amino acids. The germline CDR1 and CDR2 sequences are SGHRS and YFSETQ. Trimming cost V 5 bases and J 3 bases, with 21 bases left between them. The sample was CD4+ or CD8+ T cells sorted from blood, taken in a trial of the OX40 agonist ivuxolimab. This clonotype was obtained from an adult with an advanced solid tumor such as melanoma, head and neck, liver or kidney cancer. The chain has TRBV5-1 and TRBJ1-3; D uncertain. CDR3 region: CASSSATAPFGGNTIYF. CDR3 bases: TGCGCCAGCAGTTCGGCAACAGCTCCCTTCGGTGGAAACACCATATATTTT.